This T cell receptor (beta chain) originates from a study of cytomegalovirus exposure and HLA in healthy donors. General study findings and limits: For cytomegalovirus status, the classifier reportedly gave diagnoses with high specificity and sensitivity.

To note about this clone: The antigen remains undetermined.

The PCR contained 60 Vbeta and 13 Jbeta primers. Sequencing was performed with immunoSEQ multiplex PCR; in TCRdb, only in-frame clones are kept and a portion is missing. The sample has approximately 100,000 clones; 75% to 80% are singletons. This cohort consisted of healthy bone marrow donors. V lost 6 bases, J lost 5 bases, and 20 bases lay in between. CDR1 is LNHDA and CDR2 is SQIVND in the germline V gene (reference sequence). The CDR3 consists of 16 residues. The sequence derives from a woman in her 40s in good health and CMV-seropositive. The rearrangement joins TRBV19 to TRBJ1-5; tentative D call: TRBD1 (6 bases). The sample was PBMCs. This CDR3 reads CASRPSGRGVYQPQHF. The CDR3 DNA is TGTGCCAGTAGACCCTCAGGGAGGGGGGTTTATCAGCCCCAGCATTTT.